This TCR beta chain was sequenced in a study of breast tumors, draining lymph nodes, adjacent tissues. Study findings and constraints: Luminal-like breast cancer showed significantly higher tumor–nontumor repertoire similarity than basal-like. Data fit most tumor T cells coming from lymph node, expanding in tumor.

The CDR3 consists of 13 residues. Germline assignment: CDR1 LGHDT and CDR2 YNNKEL (reference sequence). Trimming removed 4 bases at V and 6 bases at J, with 9 bases between. Samples came from axillary lymph nodes draining the breast cancer. The sample holds many counts of this clonotype. Its specificity is not known. Each CDR3 protein is one row after TCRdb ran MiXCR on the multiplex PCR reads. Among some 150,000 distinct CDR3 sequences, 33% were seen once, and the ten largest hold 3% to 4.5%. The J gene is TRBJ2-2, the V gene TRBV3-1; D is uncertain. The material sequenced was axillary lymph node tissue. The TCR originated in a female donor with breast cancer. Some clones in this sample may be carry-over from other donors' samples. CDR3 bases: TGTGCCAGCAGCCCCCAGTCAGCCGGGGAGCTGTTTTTT. Protein product: CASSPQSAGELFF. Based on the CDR3 plus reference TRBV3-1 and TRBJ2-2, the full variable domain is DTAVSQTPKYLVTQMGNDKSIKCEQNLGHDTMYWYKQDSKKFLKIMFSYNNKELIINETVPNRFSPKSPDKAHLNLHINSLELGDSAVYFCASSPQSAGELFFGEGSRLTVL.